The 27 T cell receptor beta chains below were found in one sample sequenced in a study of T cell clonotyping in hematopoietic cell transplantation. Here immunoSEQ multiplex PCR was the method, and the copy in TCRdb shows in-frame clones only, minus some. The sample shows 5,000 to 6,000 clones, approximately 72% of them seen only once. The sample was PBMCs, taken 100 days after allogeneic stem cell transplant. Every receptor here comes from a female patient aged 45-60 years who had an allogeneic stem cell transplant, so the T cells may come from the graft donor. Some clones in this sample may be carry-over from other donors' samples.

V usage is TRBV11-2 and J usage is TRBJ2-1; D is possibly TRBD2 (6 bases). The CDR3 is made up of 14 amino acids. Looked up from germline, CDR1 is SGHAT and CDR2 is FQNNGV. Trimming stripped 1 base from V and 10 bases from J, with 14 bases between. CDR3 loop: CASSLAGVRWEQFF. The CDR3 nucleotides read TGTGCCAGCAGCTTAGCGGGAGTCAGATGGGAGCAGTTCTTC.

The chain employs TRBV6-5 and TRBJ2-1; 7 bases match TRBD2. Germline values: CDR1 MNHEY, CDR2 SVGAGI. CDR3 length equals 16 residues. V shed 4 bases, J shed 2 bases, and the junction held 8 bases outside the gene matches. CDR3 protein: CASSFDKREAYNEQFF. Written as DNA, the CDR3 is TGTGCCAGCAGTTTCGACAAGCGGGAAGCCTACAATGAGCAGTTCTTC.

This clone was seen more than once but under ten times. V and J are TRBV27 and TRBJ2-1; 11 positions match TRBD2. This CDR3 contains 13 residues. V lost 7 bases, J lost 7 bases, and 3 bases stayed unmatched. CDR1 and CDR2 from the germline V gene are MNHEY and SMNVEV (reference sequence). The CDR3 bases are TGTGCCAGCAAGTCTAGCGGGAGGAATGAGCAGTTCTTC. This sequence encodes CASKSSGRNEQFF.

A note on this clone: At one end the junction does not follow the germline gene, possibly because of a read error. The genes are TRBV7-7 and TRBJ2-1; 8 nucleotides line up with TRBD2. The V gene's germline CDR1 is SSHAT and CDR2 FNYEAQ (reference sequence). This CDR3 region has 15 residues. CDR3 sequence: CASSKSGSGKNEQFF. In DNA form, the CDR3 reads TGTGCTAGCAGCAAAAGCGGGAGTGGCAAAAATGAGCAGTTCTTC.

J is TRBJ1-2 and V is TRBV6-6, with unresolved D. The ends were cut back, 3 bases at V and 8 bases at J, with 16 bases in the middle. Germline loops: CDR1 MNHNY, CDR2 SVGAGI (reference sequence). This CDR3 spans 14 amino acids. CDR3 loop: CASSYYSSEGGYTF. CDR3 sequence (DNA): TGTGCCAGCAGTTATTATAGCAGCGAAGGCGGCTACACCTTC.

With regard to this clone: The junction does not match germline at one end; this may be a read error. The CDR3 bases are TGCGCCAGCAGCTCCTCGGGAAACTCCGGGCGGGGAGATACGCAGTATTTT. Protein: CASSSSGNSGRGDTQYF. The chain employs TRBV11-2 and TRBJ2-3; perhaps TRBD2 as D (6 bases). Germline CDR1 is SGHAT and CDR2 is FQNNGV. The CDR3 is 17 residues long. The full variable domain, rest sourced from reference TRBV11-2 and TRBJ2-3, is EAGVAQSPRYKIIEKRQSVAFWCNPISGHATLYWYQQILGQGPKLLIQFQNNGVVDDSQLPKDRFSAERLKGVDSTLKIQPAKLEDSAVYLCASSSSGNSGRGDTQYFGPGTRLTVL.

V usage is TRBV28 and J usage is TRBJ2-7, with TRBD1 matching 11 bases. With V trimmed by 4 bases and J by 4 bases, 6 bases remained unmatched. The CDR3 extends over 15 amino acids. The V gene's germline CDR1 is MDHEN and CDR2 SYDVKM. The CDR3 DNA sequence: TGTGCCAGCAGTTCCGGACAGGGGGCCAGGTACGAGCAGTACTTC. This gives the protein CASSSGQGARYEQYF. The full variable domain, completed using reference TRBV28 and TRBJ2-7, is DVKVTQSSRYLVKRTGEKVFLECVQDMDHENMFWYRQDPGLGLRLIYFSYDVKMKEKGDIPEGYSVSREKKERFSLILESASTNQTSMYLCASSSGQGARYEQYFGPGTRLTVT.

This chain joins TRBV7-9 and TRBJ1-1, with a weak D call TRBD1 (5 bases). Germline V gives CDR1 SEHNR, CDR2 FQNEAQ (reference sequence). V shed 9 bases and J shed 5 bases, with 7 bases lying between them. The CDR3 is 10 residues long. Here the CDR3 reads CARGGTEAFF. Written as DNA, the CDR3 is TGTGCCAGGGGGGGGACTGAAGCTTTCTTT.

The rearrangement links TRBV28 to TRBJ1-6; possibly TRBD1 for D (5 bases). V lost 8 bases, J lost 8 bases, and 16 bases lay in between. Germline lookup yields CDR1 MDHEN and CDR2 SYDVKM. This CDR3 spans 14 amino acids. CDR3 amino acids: CASQVGTSYSPLHF. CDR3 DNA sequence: TGTGCCAGCCAGGTTGGGACCTCTTATTCACCCCTCCACTTT.

The CDR3 DNA reads TGTGCCAGCAGCCCACTAGCGGGAGCCAAAAACATTCAGTACTTC. The encoded protein is CASSPLAGAKNIQYF. The V and J genes are TRBV7-2 and TRBJ2-4; 9 bases map to TRBD2. V was clipped by 5 bases and J by 0 bases; unmatched bases: 2. Germline V gene sequence: CDR1 SGHTA, CDR2 FQGNSA. The CDR3 has 15 residues. Complete variable domain (other parts from reference TRBV7-2 and TRBJ2-4): GAGVSQSPSNKVTEKGKDVELRCDPISGHTALYWYRQSLGQGLEFLIYFQGNSAPDKSGLPSDRFSAERTGGSVSTLTIQRTQQEDSAVYLCASSPLAGAKNIQYFGAGTRLSVL.

CDR3 residues: CASSLVGGNTDTQYF. The CDR3 DNA sequence: TGTGCCAGCAGCTTAGTGGGGGGAAACACAGATACGCAGTATTTT. This rearrangement joins TRBV11-2 to TRBJ2-3; TRBD2 is a possible D gene (6 bases). Germline CDR1 and CDR2: SGHAT and FQNNGV. CDR3 length: 15 amino acids. Trimming shortened V by 1 base and J by 2 bases, and 10 bases separated the two germline ends.

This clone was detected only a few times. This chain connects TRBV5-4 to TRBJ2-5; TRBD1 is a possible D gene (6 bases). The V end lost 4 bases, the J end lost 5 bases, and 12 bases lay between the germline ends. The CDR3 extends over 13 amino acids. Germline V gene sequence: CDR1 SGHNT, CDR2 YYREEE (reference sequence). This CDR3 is CASSLQGRETQYF. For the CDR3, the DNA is TGTGCCAGCAGCCTACAGGGCCGGGAGACCCAGTACTTC.

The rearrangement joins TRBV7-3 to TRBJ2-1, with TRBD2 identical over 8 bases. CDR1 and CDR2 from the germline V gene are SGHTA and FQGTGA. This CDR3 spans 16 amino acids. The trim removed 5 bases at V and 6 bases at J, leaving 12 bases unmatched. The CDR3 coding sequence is TGTGCCAGCAGCCCGGGGGGATTAGCGGGACGCAATGAGCAGTTCTTC. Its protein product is CASSPGGLAGRNEQFF.

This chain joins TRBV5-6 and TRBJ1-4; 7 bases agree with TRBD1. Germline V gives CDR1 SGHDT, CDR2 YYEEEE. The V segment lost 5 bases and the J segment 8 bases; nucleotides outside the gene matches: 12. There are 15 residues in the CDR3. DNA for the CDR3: TGTGCCAGCAGTAATGCCGGGACAGTCGGAGAAAAACTGTTTTTT. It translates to CASSNAGTVGEKLFF.

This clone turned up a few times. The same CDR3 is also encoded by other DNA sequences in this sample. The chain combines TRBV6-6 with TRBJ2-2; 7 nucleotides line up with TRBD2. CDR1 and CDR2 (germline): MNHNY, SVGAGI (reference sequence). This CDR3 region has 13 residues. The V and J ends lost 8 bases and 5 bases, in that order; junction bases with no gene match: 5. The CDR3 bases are TGTGCCAGCCGGACGGGAGGAACCGGGGAGCTGTTTTTT. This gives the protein CASRTGGTGELFF.

The CDR3 protein is CASSPSSNEQYF. DNA for the CDR3: TGTGCCAGTAGCCCCAGCTCGAACGAGCAGTACTTC. The chain links TRBV2 to TRBJ2-7, with D hard to call. Germline values: CDR1 SNHLY, CDR2 FYNNEI. V lost 9 bases and J lost 5, with 14 bases in between. This CDR3 is 12 amino acids long.

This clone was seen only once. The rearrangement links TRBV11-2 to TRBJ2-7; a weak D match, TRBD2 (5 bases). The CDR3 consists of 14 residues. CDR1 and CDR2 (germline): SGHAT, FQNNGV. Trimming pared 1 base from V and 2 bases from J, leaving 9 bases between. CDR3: CASSLASGTYEQYF. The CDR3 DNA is TGTGCCAGCAGCTTAGCCTCGGGGACCTACGAGCAGTACTTC.

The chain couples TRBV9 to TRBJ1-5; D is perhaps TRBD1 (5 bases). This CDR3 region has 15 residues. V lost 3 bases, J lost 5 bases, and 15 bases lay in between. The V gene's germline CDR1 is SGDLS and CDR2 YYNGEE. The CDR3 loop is CASSAWAGFDQPQHF. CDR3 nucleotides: TGTGCCAGCAGCGCCTGGGCAGGGTTCGATCAGCCCCAGCATTTT.

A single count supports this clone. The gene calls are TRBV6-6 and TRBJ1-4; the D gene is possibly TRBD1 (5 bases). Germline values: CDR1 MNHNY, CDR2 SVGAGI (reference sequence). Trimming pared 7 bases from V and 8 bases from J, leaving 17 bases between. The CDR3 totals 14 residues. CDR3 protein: CASTPGPQAEKLFF. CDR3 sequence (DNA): TGTGCCAGCACCCCGGGACCCCAGGCCGAAAAACTGTTTTTT.

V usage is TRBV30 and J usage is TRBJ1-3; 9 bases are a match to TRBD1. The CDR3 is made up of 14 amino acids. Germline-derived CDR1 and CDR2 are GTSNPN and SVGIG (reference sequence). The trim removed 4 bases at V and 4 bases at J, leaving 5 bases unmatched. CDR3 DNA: TGTGCCTGGAACAGGGGGCAATACGGAAACACCATATATTTT. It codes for CAWNRGQYGNTIYF.

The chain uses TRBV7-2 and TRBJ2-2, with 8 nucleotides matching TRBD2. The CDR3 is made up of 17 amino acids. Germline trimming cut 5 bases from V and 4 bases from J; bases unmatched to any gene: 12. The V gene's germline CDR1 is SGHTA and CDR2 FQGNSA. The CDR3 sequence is CASSPREGPGFTGELFF. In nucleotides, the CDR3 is TGTGCCAGCAGCCCCCGGGAGGGGCCAGGGTTCACCGGGGAGCTGTTTTTT.

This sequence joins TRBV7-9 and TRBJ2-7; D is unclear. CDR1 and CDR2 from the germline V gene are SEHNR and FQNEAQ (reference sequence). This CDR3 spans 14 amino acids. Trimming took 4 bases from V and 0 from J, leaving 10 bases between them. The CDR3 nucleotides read TGTGCCAGCAGCTCCTCGGCTGTCTCCTACGAGCAGTACTTC. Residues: CASSSSAVSYEQYF.

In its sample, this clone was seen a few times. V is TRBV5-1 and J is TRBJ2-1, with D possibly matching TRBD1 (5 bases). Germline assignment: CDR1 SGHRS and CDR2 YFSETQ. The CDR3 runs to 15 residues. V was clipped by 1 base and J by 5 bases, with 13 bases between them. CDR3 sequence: CASSLRGGANNEQFF. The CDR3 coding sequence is TGCGCCAGCAGCTTGAGGGGCGGAGCAAACAATGAGCAGTTCTTC.

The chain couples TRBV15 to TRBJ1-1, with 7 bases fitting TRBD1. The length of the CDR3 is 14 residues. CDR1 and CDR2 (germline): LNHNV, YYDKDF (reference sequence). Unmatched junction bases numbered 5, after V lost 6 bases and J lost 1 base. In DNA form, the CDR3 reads TGTGCCACCAGTCCGTGGACAGGGAACACTGAAGCTTTCTTT. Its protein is CATSPWTGNTEAFF. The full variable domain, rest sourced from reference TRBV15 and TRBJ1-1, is DAMVIQNPRYQVTQFGKPVTLSCSQTLNHNVMYWYQQKSSQAPKLLFHYYDKDFNNEADTPDNFQSRRPNTSFCFLDIRSPGLGDTAMYLCATSPWTGNTEAFFGQGTRLTVV.

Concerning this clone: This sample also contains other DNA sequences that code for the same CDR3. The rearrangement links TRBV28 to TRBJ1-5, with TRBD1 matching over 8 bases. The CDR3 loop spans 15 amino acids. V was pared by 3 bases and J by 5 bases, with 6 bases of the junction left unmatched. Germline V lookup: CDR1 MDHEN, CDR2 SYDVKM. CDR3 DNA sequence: TGTGCCAGCAGTTTTACAGGGGGGGGGTATCAGCCCCAGCATTTT. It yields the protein CASSFTGGGYQPQHF.

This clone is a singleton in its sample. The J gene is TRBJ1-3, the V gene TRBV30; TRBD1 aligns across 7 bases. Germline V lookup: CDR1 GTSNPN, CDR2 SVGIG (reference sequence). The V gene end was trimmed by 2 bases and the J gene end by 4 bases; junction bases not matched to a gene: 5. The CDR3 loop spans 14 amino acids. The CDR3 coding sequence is TGTGCCTGGAGTTCAGGGGGTGGCGGAAACACCATATATTTT. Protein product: CAWSSGGGGNTIYF.

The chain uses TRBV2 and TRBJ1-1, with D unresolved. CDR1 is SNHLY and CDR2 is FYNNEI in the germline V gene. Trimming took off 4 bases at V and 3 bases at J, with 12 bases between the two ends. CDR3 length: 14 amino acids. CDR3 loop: CASSAGQLYTEAFF. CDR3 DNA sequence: TGTGCCAGCAGTGCCGGGCAGTTATACACTGAAGCTTTCTTT.